This T cell receptor (beta chain) was sequenced during a study of blood T cell repertoires in COVID-19 (dated by TCRdb to 2018 to 2020). Study-level background: The collaborator samples originated in the United States, Italy and Spain and spanned the acute and convalescent phases of COVID-19. The sample metadata nearly always contained a de-identified subject ID, COVID-19 status, age in years and sex. Samples came from the ongoing ImmuneRACE study (first 160 participants) plus 1,254 subjects from 6 global collaborators. The repertoires were released in a freely available public database intended as a resource for research on the immune response to SARS-CoV-2. Subjects who had been exposed to COVID-19, were actively infected with it, or had recovered from it provided the deeply sampled blood TCRbeta repertoires that made up the dataset. Where available, HLA class I and class II types were obtained from metadata supplied by the sample provider rather than from assay-based typing. The material from the prospective study consisted of cDNA or gDNA derived from T cells, B-cell-depleted T cells, or PBMCs. Results the study describes overall, beyond this receptor: Clinical and demographic metadata were provided uncurated, with the amount varying by source and participant.

For this clone: No antigen is known for it. No base quality information exists; no much larger clone differs at one position.

V lost 3 bases and J lost 3 bases, and the count of bases not matched to a germline gene is 10. Via the germline V gene (reference sequence), CDR1 is GTSNPN and CDR2 SVGIG. Spanning cysteine to phenylalanine, the CDR3 consists of 18 amino acids. The DNA shown is the 54-base CDR3, in frame from base 1. The immunoSEQ Assay, a bias-controlled multiplex PCR, was used to amplify TCRbeta CDR3 regions from genomic DNA. The paper's data handling went like this. Nucleated cell counts per sample were estimated from amplification of reference gene primers within the assay. To quantify the absolute abundance of each unique TCRbeta CDR3 rearrangement, sequence reads were collapsed and filtered. For each sample, productive Simpson clonality was calculated as the square root of Simpson's diversity index over productive rearrangements. In its TCRdb copy, this immuneACCESS table keeps in-frame sequences only and misses some clones. Where compared with another copy, unresolved V genes explain less than half of these, and the others have no known cause. The V and J calls and the clone size are those of that table, but D and trimming were determined from the DNA. This sample lists about 200,000 clones; about 80% were detected once. Clones ranked in the top ten supply 14% to 15% of the sample.

Participants in the prospective study were enrolled through a virtual design, were aged roughly 18 to 95 years, and lived in approximately 25 United States geographic areas. In the prospective study, cohorts were assigned on the basis of participant-reported clinical history obtained from a screening survey and a study questionnaire. Recovered participants in ImmuneRACE Cohort 3 were defined by two consecutive negative NP/OP PCR tests, clearance by a healthcare professional, or resolution of symptoms. In the prospective study, mobile phlebotomists collected whole blood, serum and a nasopharyngeal or oropharyngeal swab from each participant. Prospective study participants could optionally give additional blood draws and questionnaires over an approximately two-month period. Before DNA extraction, blood samples from the prospective study were shipped at room temperature or frozen.

The receptor was derived from a man aged 35 to 55 who had recovered from COVID-19. This sequence uses TRBV30 and TRBJ2-2, with 13 bases aligning to TRBD2. Sequenced: PBMCs or T cells enriched from blood (not recorded which). Here the CDR3 is given as CAWSPWRTSGRYTGELFF. The sequence in DNA is TGTGCCTGGAGCCCCTGGAGGACTAGCGGGAGATACACCGGGGAGCTGTTTTTT.